The source of this T cell receptor beta chain is a study of cytomegalovirus exposure and HLA in healthy donors. This CDR3 comprises 17 residues. Trimming took off 0 bases at V and 8 bases at J, with 23 bases between the two ends. Germline CDR1 reads SGDLS; CDR2 reads YYNGEE. Among the donors, all were healthy bone marrow donors. This clone occurred a few times. With 60 Vbeta and 13 Jbeta primers, the PCR was carried out. Repertoires were generated with immunoSEQ multiplex PCR, while TCRdb's copy carries only in-frame clones and drops some. This table holds around 190,000 clones, 65% to 85% found once. This TCR came from a woman aged 18-30 years in good health and CMV-seronegative. This chain joins TRBV9 and TRBJ1-2; TRBD1 is a possible D gene (5 bases). What was sequenced was PBMCs. CDR3 sequence: CASSVVSGQGGFFGYTF. The CDR3 DNA reads as TGTGCCAGCAGCGTAGTTTCTGGGCAGGGAGGATTTTTCGGCTACACCTTC. Filled out from reference TRBV9 and TRBJ1-2, the complete variable domain reads DSGVTQTPKHLITATGQRVTLRCSPRSGDLSVYWYQQSLDQGLQFLIQYYNGEERAKGNILERFSAQQFPDLHSELNLSSLELGDSALYFCASSVVSGQGGFFGYTFGSGTRLTVV.